This T cell receptor beta chain stems from a study of blood T cell repertoires in COVID-19. Germline V gene sequence: CDR1 SGHRS, CDR2 YFSETQ. The CDR3 loop spans 13 amino acids. Trimming took off 6 bases at V and 8 bases at J, with 16 bases between the two ends. Study processing details: Amplification from reference gene primers served as the basis for estimated nucleated cell counts. Here immunoSEQ multiplex PCR was the method, and the copy in TCRdb shows in-frame clones only, minus some. V, J and clone size were drawn from that table, and D and trimming were deduced from the DNA. Here the sample spans around 140,000 clones, 65% to 80% being singletons. This clone occurred once.

Source material: peripheral blood. This TCR was sampled from a man in his forties or fifties with acute or convalescent COVID-19. The gene calls are TRBV5-1 and TRBJ2-3; D is possibly TRBD1 (5 bases). The CDR3 coding sequence is TGCGCCAGCATGGTTGACACCCAGGGTACGCAGTATTTT. As protein: CASMVDTQGTQYF.